One and the same sample provided the 9 T cell receptor beta chains below, sequenced in a study of CD8+CD57+ T cells in acquired aplastic anemia. The sequenced patients had an expansion of CD8+CD57+ cells seen by flow cytometry. Template material for TCR beta VDJ and CDR3 profiling consisted of genomic DNA. TCRdb analysed the reads with MiXCR anew, one entry per CDR3 protein. Counted here are some 200,000 distinct CDR3 sequences, around half occurring once; the ten biggest clones make up 1.8%. Sequenced sample: sorted CD4+, CD8+, or CD8+CD57+ T cells (not recorded which) from PBMCs. The receptors here all came from a human donor with aplastic anemia.

This clonotype was recorded only once. The chain is built from TRBV5-1 and TRBJ1-4, with 10 nucleotides matching TRBD1. This CDR3 has 20 amino acids. Germline CDR1 is SGHRS and CDR2 is YFSETQ. With 4 bases clipped from V and 0 bases from J, the junction kept 15 bases outside the gene matches. CDR3 amino acids: CASSLAGTGVFLTTNEKLFF. The CDR3 bases are TGCGCCAGCAGCCTTGCCGGGACAGGGGTTTTCCTAACAACTAATGAAAAACTGTTTTTT.

The V gene is TRBV19, the J gene TRBJ2-1; TRBD2 aligns across 9 bases. Germline V gene data show CDR1 as LNHDA and CDR2 as SQIVND (reference sequence). V gave up 5 bases and J gave up 8 bases; unmatched junction bases: 10. This CDR3 spans 15 amino acids. The DNA of the CDR3 is TGTGCCAGTAGTCATAGCGGGGGAAGACGCGATGAGCAGTTCTTC. This encodes CASSHSGGRRDEQFF.

The gene calls are TRBV10-3 and TRBJ2-3, with a weak D call TRBD1 (5 bases). Germline V CDR1 and CDR2: ENHRY, SYGVKD. CDR3 length: 15 residues. The ends were cut back, 3 bases at V and 2 bases at J, with 12 bases in the middle. CDR3 residues: CAISDGQGVTDTQYF. Here the CDR3 DNA reads TGTGCCATCAGTGATGGGCAGGGCGTCACAGATACGCAGTATTTT.

The chain couples TRBV27 to TRBJ2-2; D ambiguous. Deletions cut 2 bases from V and 7 bases from J, with 14 bases between. Germline values: CDR1 MNHEY, CDR2 SMNVEV (reference sequence). CDR3 size: 15 residues. The CDR3 is CASSLTRTIGGELFF. CDR3 nucleotide sequence: TGTGCCAGCAGTTTAACCCGGACCATAGGCGGGGAGCTGTTTTTT.

This clonotype was detected ten times or more. The V gene is TRBV6-2 or TRBV6-3, the J gene TRBJ1-2; D unresolved. V was cut by 5 bases and J by 6 bases, with 10 bases left in between. This CDR3 is 12 amino acids long. From germline, CDR1 is MNHEY and CDR2 SVGEGT. The chain's CDR3 is CASSPTGNGYTF. In nucleotides, the CDR3 is TGTGCCAGCAGTCCGACGGGTAATGGCTACACCTTC.

V usage is TRBV20-1 and J usage is TRBJ1-5, with 8 bases identical to TRBD1. J gave up 5 bases and V 4 bases, and 4 bases lay outside the gene matches. Germline lookup yields CDR1 DFQATT and CDR2 SNEGSKA (reference sequence). The CDR3 spans 13 residues. CDR3 protein: CSATRQGYQPQHF. The CDR3 nucleotides are TGCAGTGCTACGAGACAGGGGTATCAGCCCCAGCATTTT.

This clonotype was seen more than once but under ten times. The rearrangement joins TRBV24-1 to TRBJ2-5; D is unresolved. The CDR3 sequence is 9 residues long. Per germline, CDR1 KGHDR and CDR2 SFDVKD. V was cut by 9 bases and J by 7 bases, with 5 bases left in between. The CDR3 spells CATQRTQYF. Written as DNA, the CDR3 is TGTGCCACCCAACGGACCCAGTACTTC.

This chain links TRBV19 with TRBJ2-7, with D hard to call. Germline CDR1 is LNHDA and CDR2 is SQIVND (reference sequence). The CDR3 extends over 14 amino acids. Between the trimmed V and J ends, which lost 3 bases and 3 bases, there was a span of 12 bases. CDR3 DNA sequence: TGTGCCAGTAGTATTCGTGGCAGTTACTACGAGCAGTACTTC. This sequence encodes CASSIRGSYYEQYF.

V gene TRBV2 combines with J gene TRBJ2-2, with D possibly being TRBD2 (6 bases). V lost 4 bases and J lost 3, with 9 bases in between. Germline V gene data show CDR1 as SNHLY and CDR2 as FYNNEI. This CDR3 spans 14 amino acids. The CDR3 spells CASSVGRYTGELFF. The DNA for the CDR3 is TGTGCCAGCAGTGTCGGGAGATACACCGGGGAGCTGTTTTTT. The whole variable domain, remainder taken from reference TRBV2 and TRBJ2-2, is EPEVTQTPSHQVTQMGQEVILRCVPISNHLYFYWYRQILGQKVEFLVSFYNNEISEKSEIFDDQFSVERPDGSNFTLKIRSTKLEDSAMYFCASSVGRYTGELFFGEGSRLTVL.